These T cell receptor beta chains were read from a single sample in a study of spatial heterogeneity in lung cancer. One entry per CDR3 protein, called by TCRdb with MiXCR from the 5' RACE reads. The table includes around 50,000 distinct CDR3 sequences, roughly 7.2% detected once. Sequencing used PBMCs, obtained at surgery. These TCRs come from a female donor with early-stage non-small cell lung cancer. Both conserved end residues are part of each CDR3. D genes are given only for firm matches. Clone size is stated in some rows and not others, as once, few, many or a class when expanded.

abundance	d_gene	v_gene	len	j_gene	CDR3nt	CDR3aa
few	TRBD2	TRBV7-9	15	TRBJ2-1	TGTGCCAGCGCTAGCGGGGGGCCAACCCTAGGGGAGCAGTTCTTC	CASASGGPTLGEQFF
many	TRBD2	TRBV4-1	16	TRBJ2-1	TGCGCCAGCAGCCAAGAGATAGCGGGGGGTATCAGGGAGCAGTTCTTC	CASSQEIAGGIREQFF
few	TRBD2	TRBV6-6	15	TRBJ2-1	TGTGCCAGCAGTTTGGGACTAGCGAAAAACAATGAGCAGTTCTTC	CASSLGLAKNNEQFF
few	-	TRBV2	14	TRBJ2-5	TGTGCCAGCAGTGAATACGGACTCCAAGAGACCCAGTACTTC	CASSEYGLQETQYF
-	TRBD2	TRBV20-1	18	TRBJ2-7	TGCAGTGCTAGAGGCACCGGGACTAGCGGGGGGTCCTCCTACGAGCAGTACTTC	CSARGTGTSGGSSYEQYF
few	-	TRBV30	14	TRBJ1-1	TGTGCCTGGAGTCCGGGACGGAGGAGCACTGAAGCTTTCTTT	CAWSPGRRSTEAFF
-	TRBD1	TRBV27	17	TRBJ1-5	TGTGCCAGCAGTTCCGCACGAACAGGGGGCCGCAATCAGCCCCAGCATTTT	CASSSARTGGRNQPQHF
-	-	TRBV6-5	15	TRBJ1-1	TGTGCCAGCAGTTACACCCAGGGCATGAACACTGAAGCTTTCTTT	CASSYTQGMNTEAFF
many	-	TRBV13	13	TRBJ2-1	TGTGCCAGCAGCTCAACCCCAGGAGCTGAGCAGTTCTTC	CASSSTPGAEQFF
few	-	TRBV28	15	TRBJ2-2	TGTGCCAGCATCCTAGGTGGAGGGCACACCGGGGAGCTGTTTTTT	CASILGGGHTGELFF
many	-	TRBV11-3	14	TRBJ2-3	TGTGCCAGCAGCCCCCGGCTGAGCACAGATACGCAGTATTTT	CASSPRLSTDTQYF
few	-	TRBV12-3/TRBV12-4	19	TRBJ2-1	TGTGCCAGCAGTCCGCTTGGGGGCAAAATAGGTAGCTCCTACAATGAGCAGTTCTTC	CASSPLGGKIGSSYNEQFF
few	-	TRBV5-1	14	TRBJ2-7	TGCGCCAGCAGCTTGGGTGCAGGGGCCTACGAGCAGTACTTC	CASSLGAGAYEQYF
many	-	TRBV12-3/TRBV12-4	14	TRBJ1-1	TGTGCCAGCAGTCTGACAGATAGTGGGACTGAAGCTTTCTTT	CASSLTDSGTEAFF
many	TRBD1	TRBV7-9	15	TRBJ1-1	TGTGCCATCCCCGGGACAGGGAGAATGAACACTGAAGCTTTCTTT	CAIPGTGRMNTEAFF
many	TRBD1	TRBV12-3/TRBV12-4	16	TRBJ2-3	TGTGCCAGCAGGCCCGGGACAGGGGGACCTCGGGATACGCAGTATTTT	CASRPGTGGPRDTQYF
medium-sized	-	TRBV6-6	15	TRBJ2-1	TGTGCCAGCAGCGCCAATAGCCAGAGCTACAATGAGCAGTTCTTC	CASSANSQSYNEQFF
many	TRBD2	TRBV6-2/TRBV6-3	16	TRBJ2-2	TGTGCCAGCAGTTACCCGCGGGGGGGCAGGACCGGGGAGCTGTTTTTT	CASSYPRGGRTGELFF
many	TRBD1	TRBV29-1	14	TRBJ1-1	TGCAGCGTTACCCACGGACAGGCGAACACTGAAGCTTTCTTT	CSVTHGQANTEAFF
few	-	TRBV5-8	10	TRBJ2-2	TGTGCCAGCGGGGCCGGGGAGCTGTTTTTT	CASGAGELFF
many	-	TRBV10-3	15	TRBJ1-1	TGTGCCATCAGTGAATCCCCAGGGCCGAACACTGAAGCTTTCTTT	CAISESPGPNTEAFF
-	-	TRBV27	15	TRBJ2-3	TGTGCCAGCAGTCCGGTGGTTTGGGGCACAGATACGCAGTATTTT	CASSPVVWGTDTQYF
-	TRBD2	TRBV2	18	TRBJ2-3	TGTGCCAGCAGCGACTCCTATAGCGGGGGCCACCAGGGAGATACGCAGTATTTT	CASSDSYSGGHQGDTQYF
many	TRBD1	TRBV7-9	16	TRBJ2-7	TGTGCCAGCAGCCCGGCCGGGACAGGGGGTCTCTACGAGCAGTACTTC	CASSPAGTGGLYEQYF
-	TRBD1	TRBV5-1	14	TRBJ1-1	TGCGCCAGCAGCTGGGACAGGGTCGTCACTGAAGCTTTCTTT	CASSWDRVVTEAFF
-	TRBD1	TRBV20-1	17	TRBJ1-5	TGCAGTGCTAGAGACGGGGACAGAGGGGGGTTCAATCAGCCCCAGCATTTT	CSARDGDRGGFNQPQHF
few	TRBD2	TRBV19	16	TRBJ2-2	TGTGCCAGTAGCACCCCCGGCCGGGGGGGCCGCGGGGAGCTGTTTTTT	CASSTPGRGGRGELFF
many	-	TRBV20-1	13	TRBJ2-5	TGCAGTGCTCCCTCGGGGTCCACTGGTACCCAGTACTTC	CSAPSGSTGTQYF
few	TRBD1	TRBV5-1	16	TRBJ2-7	TGCGCCAGCAGCTCGGGACAGGACCCACCCACCTACGAGCAGTACTTC	CASSSGQDPPTYEQYF
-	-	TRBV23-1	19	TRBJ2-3	TGCGCCAGCAGTCAATCCCCCTTTAGGGGTCGCGTCGGGGGAGATACGCAGTATTTT	CASSQSPFRGRVGGDTQYF
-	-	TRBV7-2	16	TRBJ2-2	TGTGCCAGCAGCCCCTCTTTGTGGGGGAACATCGGGGAGCTGTTTTTT	CASSPSLWGNIGELFF
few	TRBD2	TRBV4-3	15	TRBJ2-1	TGCGCCAGCAGCCATTCCCGGGACTACGCCGGTGAGCAGTTCTTC	CASSHSRDYAGEQFF
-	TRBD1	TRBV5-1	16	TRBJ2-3	TGCGCCAGCAGCTCGAGACAGGGGGCGGGCACAGATACGCAGTATTTT	CASSSRQGAGTDTQYF
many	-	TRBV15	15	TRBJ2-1	TGTGCCACCAGCAGAACAACGGGGGAGTACAATGAGCAGTTCTTC	CATSRTTGEYNEQFF
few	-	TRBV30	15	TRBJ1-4	TGTGCCTGGAGTTCAGGTCAAGCAACTAATGAAAAACTGTTTTTT	CAWSSGQATNEKLFF
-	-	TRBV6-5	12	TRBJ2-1	TGTGCCAGCAGGCGCGGGGACAATGAGCAGTTCTTC	CASRRGDNEQFF
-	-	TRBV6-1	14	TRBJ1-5	TGTGCCAGCACCGAAGTCTATAGCAATCAGCCCCAGCATTTT	CASTEVYSNQPQHF
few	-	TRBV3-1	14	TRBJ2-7	TGTGCCAGCAGCCATGGCAGTTTCTCCTACGAGCAGTACTTC	CASSHGSFSYEQYF
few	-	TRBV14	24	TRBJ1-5	TGTGCCAGCAGCCAAGATCTGCGGGGTGAGGACAAAAACGCCCCAAATAAACTTGATCAGCCCCAGCATTTT	CASSQDLRGEDKNAPNKLDQPQHF
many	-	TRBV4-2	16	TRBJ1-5	TGTGCCAGCAGCCAAGCCCAGGGTGCGAGCAATCAGCCCCAGCATTTT	CASSQAQGASNQPQHF
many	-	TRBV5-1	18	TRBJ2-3	TGCGCCAGCAGCCCGTGGAGCGCACAGGGAGGTTCCACAGATACGCAGTATTTT	CASSPWSAQGGSTDTQYF